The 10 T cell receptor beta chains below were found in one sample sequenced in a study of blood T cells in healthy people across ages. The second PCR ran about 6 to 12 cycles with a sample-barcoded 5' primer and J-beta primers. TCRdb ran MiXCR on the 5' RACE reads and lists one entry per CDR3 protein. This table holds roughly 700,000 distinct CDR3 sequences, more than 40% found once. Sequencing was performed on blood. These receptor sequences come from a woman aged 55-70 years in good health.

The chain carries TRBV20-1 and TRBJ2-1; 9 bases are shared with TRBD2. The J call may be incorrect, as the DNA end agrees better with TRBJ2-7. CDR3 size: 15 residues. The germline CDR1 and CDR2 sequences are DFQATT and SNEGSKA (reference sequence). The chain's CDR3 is CSASGLAGTYNEQYF. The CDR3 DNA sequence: TGCAGTGCTAGTGGGCTAGCGGGAACCTACAATGAGCAGTACTTC.

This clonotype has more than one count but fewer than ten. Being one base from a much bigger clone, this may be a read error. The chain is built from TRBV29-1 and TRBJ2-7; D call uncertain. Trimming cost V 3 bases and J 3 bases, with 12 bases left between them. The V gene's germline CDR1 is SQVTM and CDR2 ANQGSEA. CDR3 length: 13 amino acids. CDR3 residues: CSVDGSEGYEQYF. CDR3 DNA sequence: TGCAGCGTTGATGGCAGCGAAGGCTACGAGCAGTACTTC.

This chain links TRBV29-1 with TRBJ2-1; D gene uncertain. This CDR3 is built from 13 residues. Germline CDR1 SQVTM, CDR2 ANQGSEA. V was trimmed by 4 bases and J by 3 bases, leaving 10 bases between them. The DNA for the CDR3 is TGCAGCGTTGTTGGTAGGTTCTACAATGAGCAGTTCTTC. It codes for CSVVGRFYNEQFF.

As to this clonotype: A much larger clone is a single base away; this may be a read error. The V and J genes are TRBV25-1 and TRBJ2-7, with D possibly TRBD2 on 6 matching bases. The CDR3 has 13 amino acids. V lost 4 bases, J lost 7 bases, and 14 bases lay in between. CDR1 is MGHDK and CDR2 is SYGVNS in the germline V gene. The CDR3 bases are TGTGCCAGCAGTGGACTAGGGAGCGGTGAGCAGTACTTC. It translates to CASSGLGSGEQYF.

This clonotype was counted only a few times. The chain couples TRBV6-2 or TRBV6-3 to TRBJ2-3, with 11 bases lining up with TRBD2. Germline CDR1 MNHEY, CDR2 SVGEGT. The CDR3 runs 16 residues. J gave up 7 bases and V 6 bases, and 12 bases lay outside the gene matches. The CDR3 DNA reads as TGTGCCAGCAGACCCACTACTAGCGGGAGCTCACATACGCAGTATTTT. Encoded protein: CASRPTTSGSSHTQYF.

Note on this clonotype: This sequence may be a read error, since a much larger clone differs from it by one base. The CDR3 region has the DNA TGTGCCAACAGTTCGGGAGATACGCAGTATTTT. This codes for CANSSGDTQYF. This chain uses TRBV12-3 or TRBV12-4 with TRBJ2-3; no clear D gene. This CDR3 has 11 residues.

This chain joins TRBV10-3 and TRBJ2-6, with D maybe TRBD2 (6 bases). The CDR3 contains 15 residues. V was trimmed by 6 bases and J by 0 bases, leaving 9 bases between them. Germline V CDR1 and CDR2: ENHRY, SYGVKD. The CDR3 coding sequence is TGTGCCATCAGATTGGGGGGCTCTGGGGCCAACGTCCTGACTTTC. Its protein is CAIRLGGSGANVLTF.

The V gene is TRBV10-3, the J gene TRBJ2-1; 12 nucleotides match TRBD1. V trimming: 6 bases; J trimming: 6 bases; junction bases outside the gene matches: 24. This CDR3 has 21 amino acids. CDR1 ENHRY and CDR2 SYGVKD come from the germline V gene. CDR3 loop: CAIRGQGASGGLATPSNEQFF. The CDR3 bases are TGTGCCATCAGGGGACAGGGGGCGTCCGGTGGACTAGCAACCCCTTCCAATGAGCAGTTCTTC.

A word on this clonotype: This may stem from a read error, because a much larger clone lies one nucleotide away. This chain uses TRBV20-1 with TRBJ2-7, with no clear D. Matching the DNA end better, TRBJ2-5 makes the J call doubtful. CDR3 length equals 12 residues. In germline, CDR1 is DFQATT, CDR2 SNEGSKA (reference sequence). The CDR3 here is CSARSGVRTQYF. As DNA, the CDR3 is TGCAGTGCTAGGTCGGGCGTACGGACCCAGTACTTC.

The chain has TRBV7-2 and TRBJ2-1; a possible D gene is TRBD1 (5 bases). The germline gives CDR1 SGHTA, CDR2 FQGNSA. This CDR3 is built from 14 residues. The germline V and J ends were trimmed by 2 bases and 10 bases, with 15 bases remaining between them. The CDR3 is CASSLRSGPGEQFF. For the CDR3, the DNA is TGTGCCAGCAGCTTAAGGTCGGGCCCAGGGGAGCAGTTCTTC.